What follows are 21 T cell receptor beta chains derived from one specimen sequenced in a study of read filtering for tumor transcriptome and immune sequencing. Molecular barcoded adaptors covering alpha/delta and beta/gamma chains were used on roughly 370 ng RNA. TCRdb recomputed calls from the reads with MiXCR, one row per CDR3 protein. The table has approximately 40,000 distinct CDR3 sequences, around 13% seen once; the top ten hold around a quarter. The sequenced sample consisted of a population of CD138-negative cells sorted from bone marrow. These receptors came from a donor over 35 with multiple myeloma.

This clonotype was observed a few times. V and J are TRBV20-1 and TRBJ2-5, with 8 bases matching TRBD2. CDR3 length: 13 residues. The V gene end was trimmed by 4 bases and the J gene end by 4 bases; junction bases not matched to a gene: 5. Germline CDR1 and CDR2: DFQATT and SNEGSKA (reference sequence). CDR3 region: CSAIRGGRETQYF. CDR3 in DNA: TGCAGTGCTATCCGGGGGGGTAGAGAGACCCAGTACTTC.

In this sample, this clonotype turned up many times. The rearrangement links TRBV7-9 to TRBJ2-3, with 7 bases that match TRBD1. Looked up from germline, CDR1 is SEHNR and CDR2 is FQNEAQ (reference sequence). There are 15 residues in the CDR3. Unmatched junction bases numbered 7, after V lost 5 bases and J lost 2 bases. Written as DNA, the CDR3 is TGTGCCAGCAGCCAGAAGGGACAGTACACAGATACGCAGTATTTT. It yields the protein CASSQKGQYTDTQYF.

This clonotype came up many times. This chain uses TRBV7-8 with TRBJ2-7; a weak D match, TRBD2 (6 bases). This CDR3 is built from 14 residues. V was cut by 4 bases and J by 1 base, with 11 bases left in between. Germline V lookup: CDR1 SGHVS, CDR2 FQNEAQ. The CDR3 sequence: CASSSEAGSYEQYF. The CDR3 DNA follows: TGTGCCAGCAGCTCCGAAGCGGGTTCCTACGAGCAGTACTTC.

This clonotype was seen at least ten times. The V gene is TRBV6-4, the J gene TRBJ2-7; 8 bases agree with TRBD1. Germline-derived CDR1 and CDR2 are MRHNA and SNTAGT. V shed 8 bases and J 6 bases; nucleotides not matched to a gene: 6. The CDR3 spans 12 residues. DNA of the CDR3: TGTGCCAGCGAGGGGCAGGGGGCCGAGCAGTACTTC. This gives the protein CASEGQGAEQYF.

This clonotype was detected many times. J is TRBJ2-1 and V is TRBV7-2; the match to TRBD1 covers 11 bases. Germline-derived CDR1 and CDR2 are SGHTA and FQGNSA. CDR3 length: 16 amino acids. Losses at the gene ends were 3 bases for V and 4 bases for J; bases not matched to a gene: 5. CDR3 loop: CASSFGQGAIYNEQFF. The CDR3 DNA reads TGTGCCAGCAGCTTTGGACAGGGGGCGATTTACAATGAGCAGTTCTTC.

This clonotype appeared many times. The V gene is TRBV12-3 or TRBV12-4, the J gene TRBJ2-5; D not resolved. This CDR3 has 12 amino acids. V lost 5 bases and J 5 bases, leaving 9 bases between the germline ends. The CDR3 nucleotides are TGTGCCAGCAGTCAGTTTGGGGAGACCCAGTACTTC. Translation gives CASSQFGETQYF.

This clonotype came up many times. The CDR3 spells CSVRGGKGYEQYF. The CDR3 DNA is TGCAGCGTTAGAGGTGGGAAGGGCTACGAGCAGTACTTC. The V gene is TRBV29-1, the J gene TRBJ2-7; no reliable D call. The germline CDR1 and CDR2 sequences are SQVTM and ANQGSEA. The V gene lost 5 bases and the J gene lost 3 bases, with 14 bases spanning the gap. The CDR3 totals 13 residues.

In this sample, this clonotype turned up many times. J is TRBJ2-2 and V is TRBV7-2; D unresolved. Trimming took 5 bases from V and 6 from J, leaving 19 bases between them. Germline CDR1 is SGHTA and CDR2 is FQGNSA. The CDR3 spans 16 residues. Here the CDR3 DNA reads TGTGCCAGCAGCCCCCAAGGGTCAGTGGTTCCCGGGGAGCTGTTTTTT. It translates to CASSPQGSVVPGELFF.

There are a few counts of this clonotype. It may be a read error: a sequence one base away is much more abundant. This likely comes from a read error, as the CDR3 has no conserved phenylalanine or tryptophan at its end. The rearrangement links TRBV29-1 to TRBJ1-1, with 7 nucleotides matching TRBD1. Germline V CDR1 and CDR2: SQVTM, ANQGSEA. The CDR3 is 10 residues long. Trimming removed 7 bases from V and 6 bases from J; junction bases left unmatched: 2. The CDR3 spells CSEDRAEAFL. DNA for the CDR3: TGCAGCGAAGACAGGGCTGAAGCTTTCCTT.

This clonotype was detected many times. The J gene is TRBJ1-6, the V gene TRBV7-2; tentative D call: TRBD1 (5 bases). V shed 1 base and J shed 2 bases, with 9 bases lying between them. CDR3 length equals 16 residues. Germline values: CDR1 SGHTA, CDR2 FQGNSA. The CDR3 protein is CASSLGVRAYNSPLHF. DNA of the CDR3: TGTGCCAGCAGCTTAGGTGTCAGGGCCTATAATTCACCCCTCCACTTT.

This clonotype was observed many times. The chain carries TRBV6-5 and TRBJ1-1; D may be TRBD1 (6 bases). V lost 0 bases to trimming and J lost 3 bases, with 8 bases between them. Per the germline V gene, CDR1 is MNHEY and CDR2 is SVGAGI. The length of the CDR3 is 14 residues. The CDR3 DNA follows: TGTGCCAGCAGTTACTCGTCAGGGGACACTGAAGCTTTCTTT. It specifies CASSYSSGDTEAFF.

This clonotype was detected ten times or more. CDR3 loop: CSVEVERGLSYEQYF. The CDR3, as DNA: TGCAGCGTTGAAGTTGAGAGGGGGCTTTCCTACGAGCAGTACTTC. The chain uses TRBV29-1 and TRBJ2-7, with 7 bases that match TRBD1. The J segment lost 1 base and the V segment lost 1 base, leaving 7 bases of the junction unmatched. In germline, CDR1 is SQVTM, CDR2 ANQGSEA. The CDR3 totals 15 residues.

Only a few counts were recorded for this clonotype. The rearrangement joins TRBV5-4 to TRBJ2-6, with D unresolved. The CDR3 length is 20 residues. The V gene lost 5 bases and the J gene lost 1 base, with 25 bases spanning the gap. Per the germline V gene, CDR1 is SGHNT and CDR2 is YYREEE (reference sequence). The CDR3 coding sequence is TGTGCCAGCAGTTACAGTGCCGGCAGCCGCCTTTTTTCTGGGGCCAACGTCCTGACTTTC. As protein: CASSYSAGSRLFSGANVLTF.

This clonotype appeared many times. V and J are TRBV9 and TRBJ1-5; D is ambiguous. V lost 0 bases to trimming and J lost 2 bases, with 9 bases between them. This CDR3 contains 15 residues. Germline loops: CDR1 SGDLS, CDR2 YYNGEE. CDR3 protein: CASSVGVSRNQPQHF. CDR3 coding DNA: TGTGCCAGCAGCGTAGGGGTTTCTCGCAATCAGCCCCAGCATTTT.

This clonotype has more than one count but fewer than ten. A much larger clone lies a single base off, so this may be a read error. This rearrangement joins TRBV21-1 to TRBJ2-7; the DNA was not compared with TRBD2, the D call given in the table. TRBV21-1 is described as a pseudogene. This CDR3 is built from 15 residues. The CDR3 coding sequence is TGTGCCTGCAGCGCCGGACTAGCAGATGCCTACGAGCAGTACTTC. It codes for CACSAGLADAYEQYF.

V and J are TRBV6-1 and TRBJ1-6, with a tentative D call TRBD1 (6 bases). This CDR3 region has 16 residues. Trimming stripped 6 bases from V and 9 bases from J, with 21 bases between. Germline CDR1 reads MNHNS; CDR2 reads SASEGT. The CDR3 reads CASRPTRDTNISPLHF. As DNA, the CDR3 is TGTGCCAGCAGGCCTACCCGGGACACGAATATTTCACCCCTCCACTTT.

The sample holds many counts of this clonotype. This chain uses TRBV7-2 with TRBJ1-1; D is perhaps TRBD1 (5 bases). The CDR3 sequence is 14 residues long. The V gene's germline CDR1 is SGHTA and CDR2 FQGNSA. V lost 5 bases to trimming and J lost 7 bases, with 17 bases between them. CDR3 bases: TGTGCCAGCAGCCGGGGGGGGGACCTACGTGAAGCTTTCTTT. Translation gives CASSRGGDLREAFF. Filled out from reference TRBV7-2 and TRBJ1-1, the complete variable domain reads GAGVSQSPSNKVTEKGKDVELRCDPISGHTALYWYRQSLGQGLEFLIYFQGNSAPDKSGLPSDRFSAERTGGSVSTLTIQRTQQEDSAVYLCASSRGGDLREAFFGQGTRLTVV.

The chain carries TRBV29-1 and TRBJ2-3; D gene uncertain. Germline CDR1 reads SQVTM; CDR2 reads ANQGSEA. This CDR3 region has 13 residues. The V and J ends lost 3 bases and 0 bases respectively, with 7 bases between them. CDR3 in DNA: TGCAGCGTTGACCCTTCTAGCACAGATACGCAGTATTTT. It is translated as CSVDPSSTDTQYF.

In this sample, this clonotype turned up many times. The CDR3 nucleotides read TGCAGTGCTAGAGAATTGGACAGGGATTACTCACCCCTCCACTTT. This translates into CSARELDRDYSPLHF. The V call is TRBV20-1, the J call TRBJ1-6, with 8 bases that match TRBD1. The germline gives CDR1 DFQATT, CDR2 SNEGSKA (reference sequence). Trimming removed 0 bases from V and 10 bases from J; junction bases left unmatched: 8. There are 15 residues in the CDR3.

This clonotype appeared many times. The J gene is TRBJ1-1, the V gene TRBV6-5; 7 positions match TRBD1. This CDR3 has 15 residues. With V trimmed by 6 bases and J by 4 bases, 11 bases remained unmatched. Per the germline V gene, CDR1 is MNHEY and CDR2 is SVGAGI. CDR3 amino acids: CASRGTGAPFTEAFF. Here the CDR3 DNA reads TGTGCCAGCAGAGGTACAGGGGCCCCCTTCACTGAAGCTTTCTTT.

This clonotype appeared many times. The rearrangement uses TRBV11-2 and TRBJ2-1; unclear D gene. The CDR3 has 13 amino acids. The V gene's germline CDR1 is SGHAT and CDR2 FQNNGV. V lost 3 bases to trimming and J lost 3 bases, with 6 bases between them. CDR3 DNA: TGTGCCAGCAGCTTGTATGGCTACAATGAGCAGTTCTTC. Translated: CASSLYGYNEQFF.